This T cell receptor beta chain was observed in a study of cytomegalovirus exposure and HLA in healthy donors. Study-wide context: Unique TCR beta sequences numbering fewer than 130 million came from some 200 million T cells in an earlier analysis.

The PCR contained 60 Vbeta and 13 Jbeta primers. Clones were sequenced by immunoSEQ multiplex PCR, and TCRdb holds only the in-frame ones, with some missing. The table has some 200,000 clones, around 85% seen once; the top ten hold 6.3%. The CDR3 sequence is 16 residues long. Germline V gene sequence: CDR1 LNHDA, CDR2 SQIVND (reference sequence). V shed 6 bases and J 3 bases; nucleotides not matched to a gene: 7. This sequence joins TRBV19 and TRBJ2-3; 12 nucleotides match TRBD2. The clonotype was recovered from a man aged 35 to 55 in good health and CMV-seropositive. Sequencing used PBMCs. CDR3 protein: CASRLLAGGETDTQYF. The CDR3 bases are TGTGCCAGTAGATTGCTAGCGGGGGGGGAAACAGATACGCAGTATTTT.